The sequence of this T cell receptor beta chain was determined in a study of breast tumors, draining lymph nodes, adjacent tissues. Study observations and caveats: Tumor repertoires ranked between lymph nodes and nontumor tissue in diversity, with V and J gene preferences.

This clonotype came up many times. Its cognate antigen is unknown. Using its own MiXCR run on the multiplex PCR reads, TCRdb lists one record per CDR3 protein. The sample shows about 180,000 distinct CDR3 sequences, roughly 30% of them seen only once. Trimming removed 3 bases at V and 0 bases at J, with 14 bases between. The CDR3 length is 16 residues. The germline V gene has CDR1 SGHTA and CDR2 FQGNSA. Axillary draining lymph nodes of breast cancer patients supplied the node samples. V is TRBV7-2 and J is TRBJ1-1, with TRBD1 as a possible D gene (6 bases). The sample was axillary lymph node tissue. This TCR derives from a female donor with breast cancer. Some clones in this sample may be carry-over from other donors' samples. DNA for the CDR3: TGTGCCAGCAGCTTGTCGATCGGGACACTGAACACTGAAGCTTTCTTT. The encoded protein is CASSLSIGTLNTEAFF.